Presented here are 12 T cell receptor beta chains from one specimen sequenced in a study of tumor-infiltrating lymphocytes in primary liver carcinoma. Co-extraction of RNA and DNA was performed on about 19-32 mg of unsorted bulk tissue. Using a constant-region primer together with ProtoScript II reverse transcriptase, TCR beta cDNA was made from 500 ng of total RNA. Slightly modified ARM-PCR served as the procedure for the TCR beta libraries. These libraries came from three rounds of nested multiplex PCR. TRBV1-TRBV30 forward primers paired with a C-beta reverse primer drove the first two PCR rounds, ten to eleven cycles each. MiXCR was run by TCRdb on the multiplex PCR reads, yielding one entry per CDR3 protein. Here the sample spans about 44,000 distinct CDR3 sequences, approximately 71% being singletons. Input material: tumor-adjacent normal liver tissue. These receptor sequences come from a woman under 40 with primary liver carcinoma and hepatitis B virus infection.

A note on this clonotype: Since no conserved phenylalanine or tryptophan closes the CDR3, a read error is the likely cause. This chain links TRBV4-2 with TRBJ2-7; 8 bases line up with TRBD2. J lost 4 bases, V lost 7 bases, and 18 bases had no gene match. CDR1 is LGHNA and CDR2 is YNFKEQ in the germline V gene. The CDR3 has 17 residues. CDR3 loop: CASNTGESAGDVYEQYS. The CDR3 DNA reads TGTGCCAGCAACACTGGGGAGTCAGCGGGAGATGTTTACGAGCAGTACTCC.

The table lists this clonotype with a few counts. V gene TRBV4-3 combines with J gene TRBJ2-7, with D perhaps given as TRBD1 or TRBD2 (6 bases each). The germline gives CDR1 LGHNA, CDR2 YSLEER. The CDR3 covers 18 residues. This CDR3 reads CVNSQAPLETRGSYEQYF. CDR3 nucleotides: TGCGTCAACAGCCAAGCTCCCCTCGAGACTAGGGGGTCGTATGAGCAGTACTTC.

To note about this clonotype: One end of the junction fails to match germline, which may point to a read error. This rearrangement joins TRBV29-1 to TRBJ2-3; 7 positions agree with TRBD2. The CDR3 runs to 13 residues. Germline V lookup: CDR1 SQVTM, CDR2 ANQGSEA. The CDR3: CSVVGGSSNTQCF. In DNA form, the CDR3 reads TGCAGCGTTGTGGGCGGGAGCTCAAATACGCAGTGTTTT.

Worth noting for this clonotype: An end of the junction does not agree with germline; a read error may underlie this. The chain recombines TRBV7-9 with TRBJ2-7; D gene ambiguous. Germline V gene lookup returns CDR1 SEHNR and CDR2 FQNEAQ (reference sequence). The CDR3 consists of 14 residues. This chain's CDR3 is CASSPPTHRYGQYF. The CDR3 DNA follows: TGTGCCAGCAGCCCCCCGACTCACCGCTACGGGCAGTACTTC.

About this clonotype itself: The junction shows a germline mismatch at one end, possibly a read error. V is TRBV4-3 and J is TRBJ2-6; a possible D gene is TRBD1 (5 bases). Germline CDR1 reads LGHNA; CDR2 reads YSLEER. The CDR3 contains 17 residues. This CDR3 reads CASSHADLSSGANVLTF. The CDR3 region has the DNA TGCGCCAGTAGCCACGCCGATCTCAGCTCTGGGGCCAACGTTCTGACTTTC.

Points on this clonotype: A junction boundary mismatches the germline segment, possibly from a read error. V gene TRBV4-2 combines with J gene TRBJ2-5; D unclear. CDR3 size: 15 residues. Germline lookup yields CDR1 LGHNA and CDR2 YNFKEQ. The CDR3 protein is CASSQDRGTQEIQYF. CDR3 DNA: TGTGCCAGCAGCCAAGACCGTGGAACACAAGAGATCCAGTACTTC.

A remark on this clonotype: A read error may explain this, as a much larger clone is one base away. V gene TRBV7-8 combines with J gene TRBJ2-1; TRBD2 is a possible D gene (6 bases). The CDR3 is 15 amino acids. The V gene's germline CDR1 is SGHVS and CDR2 FQNEAQ. CDR3 bases: TGTACCAGCAGCGAGTTCGGGGGACGGTACAATGAGCAGTTCTTC. This gives the protein CTSSEFGGRYNEQFF. Full variable domain (rest looked up from reference TRBV7-8 and TRBJ2-1): GAGVSQSPRYKVAKRGQDVALRCDPISGHVSLFWYQQALGQGPEFLTYFQNEAQLDKSGLPSDRFFAERPEGSVSTLKIQRTQQEDSAVYLCTSSEFGGRYNEQFFGPGTRLTVL.

This clonotype was recorded many times. The chain combines TRBV5-1 with TRBJ1-2, with D tentatively TRBD1 (5 bases). V lost 0 bases to trimming and J lost 6 bases, with 15 bases between them. This CDR3 is built from 15 residues. Germline CDR1 is SGHRS and CDR2 is YFSETQ. Here the CDR3 reads CASSLGGTNPHGYTF. For the CDR3, the DNA is TGCGCCAGCAGCTTGGGCGGGACGAACCCCCATGGCTACACCTTC.

Remarks on this clonotype: Sequence at one end of the junction differs from germline and may be a read error. The rearrangement uses TRBV6-5 and TRBJ1-1; D is uncertain. From germline, CDR1 is MNHEY and CDR2 SVGAGI. The CDR3 extends over 17 amino acids. CDR3 sequence: CATSYSGDIRWNTEAFF. The DNA of the CDR3 is TGTGCCACCAGTTACTCAGGTGACATCAGGTGGAACACTGAAGCTTTCTTT.

Note on this clonotype: One end of the junction does not line up with germline, which may come from a read error. The chain couples TRBV7-9 to TRBJ2-3; D possibly corresponds to TRBD1 (6 bases). CDR3 length equals 17 residues. Germline CDR1 SEHNR, CDR2 FQNEAQ (reference sequence). The DNA for the CDR3 is TGTGCCAGCAGCTTAGGGAACACAGGGTCAAGGACAGATACGCACTATTTT. Translated: CASSLGNTGSRTDTHYF.

To note about this clonotype: The final CDR3 position lacks the conserved phenylalanine or tryptophan, pointing to a likely read error. The chain carries TRBV5-5 and TRBJ2-4; 8 nucleotides match TRBD1. Germline CDR1 reads SGHKS; CDR2 reads YYEKEE (reference sequence). The CDR3 consists of 14 residues. The CDR3 sequence is CVSSLGRGLNIQYL. CDR3 DNA sequence: TGTGTCAGCAGCTTGGGCAGGGGGCTAAACATTCAGTACCTC.

In the case of this clonotype: Lacking the conserved final phenylalanine or tryptophan, this CDR3 likely reflects a read error. This chain joins TRBV24-1 and TRBJ2-1; TRBD1 aligns across 7 bases. The CDR3 length is 17 residues. Germline CDR1 reads KGHDR; CDR2 reads SFDVKD. This CDR3 reads CVTSGHRGADLDNEQFL. DNA for the CDR3: TGTGTCACCAGTGGTCACAGGGGCGCTGATCTGGACAATGAGCAGTTCCTC.